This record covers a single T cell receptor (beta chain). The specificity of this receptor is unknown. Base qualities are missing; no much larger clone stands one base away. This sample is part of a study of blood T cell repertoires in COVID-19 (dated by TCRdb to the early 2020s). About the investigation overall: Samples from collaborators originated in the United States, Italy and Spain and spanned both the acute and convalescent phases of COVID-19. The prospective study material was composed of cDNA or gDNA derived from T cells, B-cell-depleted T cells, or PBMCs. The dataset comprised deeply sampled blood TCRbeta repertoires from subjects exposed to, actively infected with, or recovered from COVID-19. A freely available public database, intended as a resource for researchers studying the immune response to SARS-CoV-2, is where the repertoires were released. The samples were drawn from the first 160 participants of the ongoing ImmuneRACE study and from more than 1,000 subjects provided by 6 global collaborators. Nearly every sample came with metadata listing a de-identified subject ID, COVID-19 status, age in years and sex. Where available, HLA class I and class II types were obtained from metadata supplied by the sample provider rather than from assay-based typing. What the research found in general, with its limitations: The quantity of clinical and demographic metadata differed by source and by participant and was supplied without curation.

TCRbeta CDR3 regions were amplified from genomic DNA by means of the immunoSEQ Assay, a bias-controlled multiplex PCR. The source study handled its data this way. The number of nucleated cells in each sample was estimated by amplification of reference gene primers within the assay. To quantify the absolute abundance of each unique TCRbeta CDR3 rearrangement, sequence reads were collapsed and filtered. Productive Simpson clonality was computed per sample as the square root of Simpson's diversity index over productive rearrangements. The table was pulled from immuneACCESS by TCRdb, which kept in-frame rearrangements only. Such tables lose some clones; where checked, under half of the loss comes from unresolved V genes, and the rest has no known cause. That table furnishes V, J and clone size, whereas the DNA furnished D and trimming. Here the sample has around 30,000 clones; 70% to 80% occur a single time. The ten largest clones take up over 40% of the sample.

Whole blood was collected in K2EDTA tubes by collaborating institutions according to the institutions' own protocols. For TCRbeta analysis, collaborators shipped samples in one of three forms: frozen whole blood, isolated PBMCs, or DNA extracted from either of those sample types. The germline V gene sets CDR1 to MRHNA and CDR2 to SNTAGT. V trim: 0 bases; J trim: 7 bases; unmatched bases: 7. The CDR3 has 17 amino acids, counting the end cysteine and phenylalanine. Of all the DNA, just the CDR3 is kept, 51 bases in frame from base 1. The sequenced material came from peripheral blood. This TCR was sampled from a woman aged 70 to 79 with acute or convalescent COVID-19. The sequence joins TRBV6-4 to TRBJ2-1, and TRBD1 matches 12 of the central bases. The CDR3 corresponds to CASSDSLGTGGRNEQFF. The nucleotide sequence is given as TGTGCCAGCAGTGACTCGTTGGGGACAGGGGGCCGTAATGAGCAGTTCTTC.